Following are 15 T cell receptor beta chains from one sample sequenced in a study of blood T cell repertoires in COVID-19. Clones were sequenced by immunoSEQ multiplex PCR, and TCRdb holds only the in-frame ones, with some missing. Here the sample spans 210,000 or so clones, roughly 80% being singletons. The source material was peripheral blood. Source of these receptors: an elderly woman with acute or convalescent COVID-19.

This chain connects TRBV18 to TRBJ2-1, with D unclear. The CDR3 is made up of 16 amino acids. Deletions cut 0 bases from V and 9 bases from J, with 18 bases between. The germline V gene encodes CDR1 KGHSH and CDR2 LQKENI. In DNA, the CDR3 is TGTGCCAGCTCACCACCCTCTAGGAGCCAGCAAGGTGAGCAGTTCTTC. Translating it yields CASSPPSRSQQGEQFF.

This chain links TRBV11-2 with TRBJ2-5; D may be TRBD1 (6 bases). The CDR3 runs to 14 residues. The germline CDR1 and CDR2 sequences are SGHAT and FQNNGV. The germline V and J ends were trimmed by 5 bases and 2 bases, with 12 bases remaining between them. The CDR3 DNA follows: TGTGCCAGCAGCCTCGGACAGATACAAGAGACCCAGTACTTC. This gives the protein CASSLGQIQETQYF.

The CDR3 coding sequence is TGTGCCAGCTCACCACAGGGTAGCGGGACAAACAATGAGCAGTTCTTC. It yields the protein CASSPQGSGTNNEQFF. The rearrangement joins TRBV18 to TRBJ2-1; 8 nucleotides match TRBD2. Losses at the gene ends were 1 base for V and 5 bases for J; bases not matched to a gene: 7. Looked up from germline, CDR1 is KGHSH and CDR2 is LQKENI. This CDR3 spans 16 amino acids.

The chain has TRBV12-3 or TRBV12-4 and TRBJ2-5; D remains unclear. V was clipped by 2 bases and J by 1 base, with 5 bases between them. The length of the CDR3 is 13 residues. This CDR3 reads CASSLNTQETQYF. For the CDR3, the DNA is TGTGCCAGCAGTTTAAACACCCAAGAGACCCAGTACTTC.

This clone was counted a few times. The V and J genes are TRBV7-8 and TRBJ2-3, with TRBD2 matching 8 bases. With 4 bases clipped from V and 6 bases from J, the junction kept 12 bases outside the gene matches. CDR3 length: 16 amino acids. Germline CDR1 is SGHVS and CDR2 is FQNEAQ. The CDR3 reads CASSSRRAGVRDTQYF. In nucleotides, the CDR3 is TGTGCCAGCAGCTCGAGACGAGCGGGAGTGCGTGATACGCAGTATTTT.

V and J are TRBV19 and TRBJ2-7; 11 bases map to TRBD2. V dropped 1 base and J dropped 2; count of bases not matched to a gene: 16. This CDR3 region has 20 residues. Germline CDR1 LNHDA, CDR2 SQIVND (reference sequence). The CDR3 loop reads CASSIAPLPSGGNPTYEQYF. CDR3 DNA sequence: TGTGCCAGTAGTATAGCCCCCCTCCCTAGCGGGGGGAATCCGACCTACGAGCAGTACTTC.

V is TRBV12-3 or TRBV12-4 and J is TRBJ1-5; D is unclear. With 8 bases removed from V and 9 bases from J, the gap between germline ends came to 17 bases. The CDR3 totals 13 residues. The CDR3 coding sequence is TGTGCCAGCGCCAGCGGGGATGTCGGGCCCCAGCATTTT. Translation: CASASGDVGPQHF.

This clone was counted only a few times. The chain combines TRBV28 with TRBJ2-3; 10 bases map to TRBD2. The V segment lost 4 bases and the J segment 3 bases; nucleotides outside the gene matches: 7. Looked up from germline, CDR1 is MDHEN and CDR2 is SYDVKM. The CDR3 is 16 amino acids. As DNA, the CDR3 is TGTGCCAGCAGTTCAAGCGGGAGGGCGGGAACAGATACGCAGTATTTT. Translation: CASSSSGRAGTDTQYF.

This clone was recorded once. The chain carries TRBV6-2 or TRBV6-3 and TRBJ2-2; possibly TRBD2 for D (7 bases). Trimming took off 1 base at V and 2 bases at J, with 11 bases between the two ends. The CDR3 totals 16 residues. The V gene's germline CDR1 is MNHEY and CDR2 SVGEGT. CDR3 bases: TGTGCCAGCAGTTACTTGGGGGGGGGCAACACCGGGGAGCTGTTTTTT. Translation: CASSYLGGGNTGELFF.

The chain employs TRBV19 and TRBJ2-1; weak D call: TRBD1 (5 bases). The CDR3 is 13 amino acids. V lost 4 bases and J 7 bases, leaving 11 bases between the germline ends. CDR1 is LNHDA and CDR2 is SQIVND in the germline V gene (reference sequence). The CDR3 nucleotides read TGTGCCAGTAGTACCGGAAGGGGAAATGAGCAGTTCTTC. Translation: CASSTGRGNEQFF.

The V gene is TRBV19, the J gene TRBJ1-1; D remains unclear. The CDR3 length is 13 residues. V lost 1 base, J lost 8 bases, and 11 bases lay in between. Germline CDR1 is LNHDA and CDR2 is SQIVND (reference sequence). The chain's CDR3 is CASSIGGGREAFF. The DNA of the CDR3 is TGTGCCAGTAGTATAGGGGGAGGCCGAGAAGCTTTCTTT.

This chain connects TRBV4-1 to TRBJ2-7; 12 bases fit TRBD2. The V gene end was trimmed by 1 base and the J gene end by 5 bases; junction bases not matched to a gene: 15. CDR1 is MGHRA and CDR2 is YSYEKL in the germline V gene. CDR3 length: 19 amino acids. The CDR3 spells CASSQATPTRLAGVHEQYF. DNA for the CDR3: TGCGCCAGCAGCCAAGCCACCCCAACCCGACTAGCGGGAGTGCACGAGCAGTACTTC.

The chain recombines TRBV4-3 with TRBJ1-2; 7 positions agree with TRBD1. This CDR3 is 15 amino acids long. Germline trimming cut 0 bases from V and 4 bases from J; bases unmatched to any gene: 5. The germline CDR1 and CDR2 sequences are LGHNA and YSLEER. CDR3 sequence: CASSQDLDRSYGYTF. The CDR3 coding sequence is TGCGCCAGCAGCCAAGACCTGGACAGGAGCTATGGCTACACCTTC.

V and J are TRBV9 and TRBJ1-1; D remains unclear. The CDR3 loop spans 15 amino acids. Germline values: CDR1 SGDLS, CDR2 YYNGEE. Trimming took off 5 bases at V and 4 bases at J, with 18 bases between the two ends. CDR3 DNA: TGTGCCAGCAGTGCCCGAGGCACAAGCTTCACTGAAGCTTTCTTT. It translates to CASSARGTSFTEAFF.

The genes are TRBV5-1 and TRBJ1-1, with TRBD1 as a possible D gene (5 bases). V was clipped by 4 bases and J by 3 bases, with 16 bases between them. The CDR3 is 15 residues long. Germline V gene lookup returns CDR1 SGHRS and CDR2 YFSETQ. This chain's CDR3 is CASSLAQGGDTEAFF. The CDR3, as DNA: TGCGCCAGCAGCCTAGCCCAGGGAGGGGACACTGAAGCTTTCTTT.